The T cell receptor gamma chain under discussion was sequenced for a study of gamma-delta T cells after stem cell transplantation. In its sample, this clone is large (0.1 to 1%). TCRdb re-analyzed the RT-PCR reads via CATT. The sample has some 1,500 gamma-chain clones, 15% to 20% seen once. The origin of this receptor is a human donor. It is not recorded whose cells these are; they may come from a transplant donor. Sequencing used gamma-delta T cells.

This CDR3 is CATWDGPGNYYKKLF. Here the CDR3 DNA reads TGTGCCACCTGGGACGGGCCAGGGAATTATTATAAGAAACTCTTT. This chain connects TRGV2 to TRGJ1 or TRGJ2. The CDR3 is 15 residues long. V dropped 0 bases and J dropped 0; count of bases not matched to a gene: 5. Germline loops: CDR1 EGSNGY, CDR2 YDSYNSKV.